The 23 T cell receptor beta chains below all came from one sample that was sequenced in a study of cytomegalovirus exposure and HLA in healthy donors. The study ran its PCR with 60 Vbeta and 13 Jbeta primers. TCRdb keeps only in-frame clones here, not all; method: immunoSEQ multiplex PCR. This table has around 110,000 clones, 65% appearing once. Sequencing was carried out using PBMCs. These receptors were collected from a woman in her forties in good health and CMV-seropositive.

The genes are TRBV29-1 and TRBJ2-4; 10 bases match TRBD1. The length of the CDR3 is 13 residues. V dropped 5 bases and J dropped 6; count of bases not matched to a gene: 4. CDR1 is SQVTM, CDR2 ANQGSEA, per germline. The CDR3 DNA sequence: TGCAGCGTTAGACAGGGGGCGCGAAACATTCAGTACTTC. Its protein is CSVRQGARNIQYF.

This clone came up once. The V gene is TRBV27, the J gene TRBJ1-3; D gene unclear. Germline CDR1 and CDR2: MNHEY and SMNVEV (reference sequence). V was cut by 2 bases and J by 8 bases, with 10 bases left in between. This CDR3 is 13 amino acids long. This CDR3 is CASSLGTGDTIYF. CDR3 DNA: TGTGCCAGCAGTTTAGGAACCGGGGACACCATATATTTT.

Only a few counts were recorded for this clone. CDR3 nucleotides: TGTGCCATCAGTGACGCCGGGACAGGGGGAAACAATGAAAAACTGTTTTTT. It is translated as CAISDAGTGGNNEKLFF. J is TRBJ1-4 and V is TRBV10-3; 11 nucleotides agree with TRBD1. The CDR3 contains 17 residues. CDR1 is ENHRY and CDR2 is SYGVKD in the germline V gene. The V and J ends lost 3 bases and 5 bases, in that order; junction bases with no gene match: 8.

As for this clone: At one of its ends the junction is not consistent with the germline gene, which may arise from a read error. This sequence joins TRBV7-9 and TRBJ2-7; 10 positions match TRBD2. This CDR3 region has 15 residues. Germline V gene lookup returns CDR1 SEHNR and CDR2 FQNEAQ (reference sequence). CDR3 sequence: CSSSSGLAKPYEQYF. As DNA, the CDR3 is TGTTCCAGCAGCTCGGGACTAGCGAAACCCTACGAGCAGTACTTC.

The V gene is TRBV27, the J gene TRBJ2-6, with 8 bases identical to TRBD2. The V gene's germline CDR1 is MNHEY and CDR2 SMNVEV (reference sequence). V dropped 4 bases and J dropped 0; count of bases not matched to a gene: 8. There are 18 residues in the CDR3. CDR3 bases: TGTGCCAGCAGTTCGGTAGCGGGGATACTCTCTGGGGCCAACGTCCTGACTTTC. This translates into CASSSVAGILSGANVLTF.

This clone was seen just once. V is TRBV4-3 and J is TRBJ2-2, with 15 bases identical to TRBD2. From germline, CDR1 is LGHNA and CDR2 YSLEER. The CDR3 is 20 amino acids. V dropped 0 bases and J dropped 6; count of bases not matched to a gene: 11. The chain's CDR3 is CASSQEIVWGLAGGAGELFF. DNA of the CDR3: TGCGCCAGCAGCCAAGAAATCGTTTGGGGACTAGCGGGAGGTGCCGGGGAGCTGTTTTTT.

This clone was seen just once. The rearrangement links TRBV4-1 to TRBJ1-1; 11 nucleotides align to TRBD1. CDR1 and CDR2 from the germline V gene are MGHRA and YSYEKL. The CDR3 totals 15 residues. J was trimmed by 5 bases and V by 4 bases; bases with no gene match: 6. The CDR3 is CASSRGQGAETEAFF. The CDR3 coding sequence is TGCGCCAGCAGCCGAGGACAGGGGGCTGAGACTGAAGCTTTCTTT.

This clone was observed a few times. J is TRBJ2-7 and V is TRBV7-6; no reliable D call. The CDR3 is made up of 15 amino acids. Trimming took off 1 base at V and 2 bases at J, with 12 bases between the two ends. Germline V CDR1 and CDR2: SGHVS, FNYEAQ. The CDR3 region has the DNA TGTGCCAGCAGCTTAGAGTTAGGCGGCGCCTACGAGCAGTACTTC. This encodes CASSLELGGAYEQYF.

This clone was seen a few times. The chain combines TRBV5-4 with TRBJ2-5, with 8 bases fitting TRBD1. The junction had 15 bases not matched to a gene; V was cut back by 4 bases and J by 4 bases. The CDR3 is 17 residues long. Per the germline V gene, CDR1 is SGHNT and CDR2 is YYREEE (reference sequence). The CDR3 here is CASSGPRTGPLGETQYF. The CDR3 nucleotides read TGTGCCAGCAGCGGGCCCCGGACAGGGCCCCTCGGAGAGACCCAGTACTTC.

The CDR3 DNA sequence: TGTGCCAGCAGCCAAGGGATGGGAGGCTCCTACAATGAGCAGTTCTTC. As protein: CASSQGMGGSYNEQFF. The chain couples TRBV4-2 to TRBJ2-1; possibly TRBD2 for D (6 bases). Germline V gene lookup returns CDR1 LGHNA and CDR2 YNFKEQ. The V and J ends lost 1 base and 0 bases respectively, with 10 bases between them. The CDR3 has 16 residues.

The V gene is TRBV7-9, the J gene TRBJ2-4; D call uncertain. The length of the CDR3 is 17 residues. The ends were cut back, 7 bases at V and 2 bases at J, with 21 bases in the middle. In germline, CDR1 is SEHNR, CDR2 FQNEAQ (reference sequence). This chain's CDR3 is CASNIIGSPESKNIQYF. CDR3 DNA sequence: TGTGCCAGCAACATCATTGGTTCTCCAGAATCCAAAAACATTCAGTACTTC. Using reference TRBV7-9 and TRBJ2-4 for the parts outside the CDR3, the full variable domain is DTGVSQNPRHKITKRGQNVTFRCDPISEHNRLYWYRQTLGQGPEFLTYFQNEAQLEKSRLLSDRFSAERPKGSFSTLEIQRTEQGDSAMYLCASNIIGSPESKNIQYFGAGTRLSVL.

This clone has just a few counts. The V gene is TRBV28, the J gene TRBJ1-2; D unclear. Germline V gives CDR1 MDHEN, CDR2 SYDVKM. V shed 3 bases and J shed 4 bases, with 9 bases lying between them. The CDR3 runs to 13 residues. CDR3 in amino acids: CASSFQYTYGYTF. CDR3 nucleotide sequence: TGTGCCAGCAGTTTCCAGTACACCTATGGCTACACCTTC.

The chain carries TRBV9 and TRBJ1-5; D is uncertain. Germline lookup yields CDR1 SGDLS and CDR2 YYNGEE. Trimming removed 3 bases from V and 0 bases from J, with 10 bases in between. The CDR3 is 15 amino acids. The CDR3 DNA follows: TGTGCCAGCAGCGCAAACACCGATAGCAATCAGCCCCAGCATTTT. Residues: CASSANTDSNQPQHF.

The rearrangement uses TRBV29-1 and TRBJ2-1; a possible D gene is TRBD2 (6 bases). CDR1 and CDR2 from the germline V gene are SQVTM and ANQGSEA. V was shortened by 5 bases and J by 6 bases, with 14 bases between the two germline ends. CDR3 length equals 13 residues. CDR3 sequence reads: CSVRGGMVNEQFF. The CDR3 region has the DNA TGCAGCGTTCGGGGCGGGATGGTCAATGAGCAGTTCTTC.

V is TRBV28 and J is TRBJ1-1; D ambiguous. The CDR3 has 14 residues. Germline loops: CDR1 MDHEN, CDR2 SYDVKM. V was clipped by 3 bases and J by 7 bases, with 15 bases between them. The CDR3 nucleotides are TGTGCCAGCAGTTTCTCCCCCGAGGATGGTGAAGCTTTCTTT. Translating gives CASSFSPEDGEAFF.

The chain uses TRBV6-1 and TRBJ1-3, with a weak D call TRBD1 (5 bases). Trimming stripped 2 bases from V and 2 bases from J, with 19 bases between. CDR1 is MNHNS and CDR2 is SASEGT in the germline V gene. The length of the CDR3 is 18 residues. CDR3 in amino acids: CASSEWGGSEGTGNTIYF. In DNA, the CDR3 is TGTGCCAGCAGTGAATGGGGGGGTTCGGAAGGGACTGGAAACACCATATATTTT.

The chain has TRBV4-2 and TRBJ2-7; 9 bases are a match to TRBD2. Germline V CDR1 and CDR2: LGHNA, YNFKEQ. This CDR3 region has 16 residues. Germline trimming cut 5 bases from V and 4 bases from J; bases unmatched to any gene: 12. The CDR3 loop is CASSSTGLAGKYEQYF. The CDR3 coding sequence is TGTGCCAGCAGCTCTACGGGGCTAGCGGGAAAATACGAGCAGTACTTC.

This clone was recorded a few times. The chain employs TRBV29-1 and TRBJ2-7; D might be TRBD2 (6 bases). From germline, CDR1 is SQVTM and CDR2 ANQGSEA. Trimming left V 7 bases short and J 3 bases short, with 10 bases between. The CDR3 runs 11 residues. As DNA, the CDR3 is TGCAGCGCTAGGGACTTCTACGAGCAGTACTTC. Translated: CSARDFYEQYF.

The chain links TRBV30 to TRBJ2-5; a weak D match, TRBD2 (6 bases). The germline V and J ends were trimmed by 0 bases and 5 bases, with 7 bases remaining between them. Germline V gene data show CDR1 as GTSNPN and CDR2 as SVGIG (reference sequence). There are 12 residues in the CDR3. The CDR3 region is CAWSVGRETQYF. DNA of the CDR3: TGTGCCTGGAGTGTGGGGAGGGAGACCCAGTACTTC.

The chain recombines TRBV5-1 with TRBJ2-5; D call uncertain. There are 14 residues in the CDR3. Germline values: CDR1 SGHRS, CDR2 YFSETQ. The V and J ends lost 1 base and 1 base respectively, with 8 bases between them. The CDR3 DNA follows: TGCGCCAGCAGCTTGACAGTACTCCAAGAGACCCAGTACTTC. This gives the protein CASSLTVLQETQYF. Variable domain in full (rest from reference TRBV5-1 and TRBJ2-5): KAGVTQTPRYLIKTRGQQVTLSCSPISGHRSVSWYQQTPGQGLQFLFEYFSETQRNKGNFPGRFSGRQFSNSRSEMNVSTLELGDSALYLCASSLTVLQETQYFGPGTRLLVL.

This sequence joins TRBV7-3 and TRBJ1-2; D is unclear. CDR3 length equals 13 residues. Germline assignment: CDR1 SGHTA and CDR2 FQGTGA. Trimming removed 4 bases at V and 8 bases at J, with 14 bases between. The CDR3 reads CASSSGLGGGYTF. DNA of the CDR3: TGTGCCAGCAGCTCCGGTCTCGGAGGAGGCTACACCTTC.

As for this clone: Germline is not matched at one junction end, which may reflect a read error. The genes are TRBV7-9 and TRBJ1-4; D is undetermined. Per the germline V gene, CDR1 is SEHNR and CDR2 is FQNEAQ (reference sequence). The CDR3 consists of 16 residues. For the CDR3, the DNA is TGTTCCAGCAGCTTAATAGATTTTGCAACTAATGAAAAACTGTTTTTT. Translated, it gives CSSSLIDFATNEKLFF.

Of note for this clone: This specimen includes other DNA sequences encoding the same CDR3. The rearrangement links TRBV7-9 to TRBJ2-7; the D gene is possibly TRBD2 (5 bases). Looked up from germline, CDR1 is SEHNR and CDR2 is FQNEAQ (reference sequence). Deletions cut 1 base from V and 4 bases from J, with 8 bases between. The CDR3 is made up of 13 amino acids. The CDR3 region has the DNA TGTGCCAGCAGCTTAGGGAGGAGTTACGAGCAGTACTTC. Protein product: CASSLGRSYEQYF.